Sequencing of this T cell receptor beta chain was carried out in a study of somatic mutations in cytotoxic T cells in rheumatoid arthritis. Germline values: CDR1 MNHNS, CDR2 SASEGT. The CDR3 is 12 amino acids. Trimming removed 4 bases at V and 6 bases at J, with 7 bases between. Sequencing was performed with immunoSEQ multiplex PCR; in TCRdb, only in-frame clones are kept and a portion is missing. The sample records about 11,000 clones, less than 85% being singletons. This clone was detected only once. The gene calls are TRBV6-1 and TRBJ1-5; D is unclear. Specimen: CD8+ T cells sorted from blood. This clonotype was sampled from a woman aged 35 to 49 in good health. The CDR3: CASSAPLQPQHF. The CDR3 nucleotides read TGTGCCAGCAGTGCCCCCCTTCAGCCCCAGCATTTT.